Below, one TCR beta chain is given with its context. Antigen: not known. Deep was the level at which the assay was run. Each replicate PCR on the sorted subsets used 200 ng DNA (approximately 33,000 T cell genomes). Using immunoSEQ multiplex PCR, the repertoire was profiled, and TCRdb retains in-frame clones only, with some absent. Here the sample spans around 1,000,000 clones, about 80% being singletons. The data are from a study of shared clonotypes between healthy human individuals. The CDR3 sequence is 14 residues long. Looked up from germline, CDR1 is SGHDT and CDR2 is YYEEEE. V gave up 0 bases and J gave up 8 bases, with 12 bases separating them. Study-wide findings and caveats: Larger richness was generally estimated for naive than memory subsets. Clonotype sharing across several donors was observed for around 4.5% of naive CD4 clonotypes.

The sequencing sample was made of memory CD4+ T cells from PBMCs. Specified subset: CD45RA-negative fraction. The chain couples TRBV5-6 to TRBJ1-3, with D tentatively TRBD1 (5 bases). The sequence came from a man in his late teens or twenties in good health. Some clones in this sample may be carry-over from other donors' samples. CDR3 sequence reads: CASSLEIGADTIYF. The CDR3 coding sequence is TGTGCCAGCAGCTTGGAGATCGGGGCGGACACCATATATTTT.